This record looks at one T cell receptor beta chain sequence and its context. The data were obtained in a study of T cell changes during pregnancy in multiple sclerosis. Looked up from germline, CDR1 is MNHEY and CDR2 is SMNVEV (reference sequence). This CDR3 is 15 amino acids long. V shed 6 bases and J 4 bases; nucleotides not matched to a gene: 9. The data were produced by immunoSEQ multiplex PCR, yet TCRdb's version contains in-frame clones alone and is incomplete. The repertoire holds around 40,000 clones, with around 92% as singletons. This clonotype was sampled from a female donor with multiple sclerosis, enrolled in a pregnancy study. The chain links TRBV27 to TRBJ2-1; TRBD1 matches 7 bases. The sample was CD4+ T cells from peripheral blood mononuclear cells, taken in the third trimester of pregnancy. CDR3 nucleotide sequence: TGTGCCAGCAGCCGACTCGACAGGGTATACAATGAGCAGTTCTTC. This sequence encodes CASSRLDRVYNEQFF.